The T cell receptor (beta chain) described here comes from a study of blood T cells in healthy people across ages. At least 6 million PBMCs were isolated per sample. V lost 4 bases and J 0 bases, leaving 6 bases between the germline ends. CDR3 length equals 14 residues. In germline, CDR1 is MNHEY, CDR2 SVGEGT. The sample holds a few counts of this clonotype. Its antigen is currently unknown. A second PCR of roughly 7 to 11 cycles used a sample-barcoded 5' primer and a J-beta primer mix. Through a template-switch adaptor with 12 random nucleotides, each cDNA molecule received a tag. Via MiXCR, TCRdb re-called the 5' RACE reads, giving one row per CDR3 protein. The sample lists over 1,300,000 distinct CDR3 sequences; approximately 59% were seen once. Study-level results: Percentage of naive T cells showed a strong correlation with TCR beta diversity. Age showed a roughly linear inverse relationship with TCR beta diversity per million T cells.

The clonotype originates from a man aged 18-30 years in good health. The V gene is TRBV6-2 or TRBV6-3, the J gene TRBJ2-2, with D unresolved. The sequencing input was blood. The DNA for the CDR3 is TGTGCCAGCAGTTTACCTACGAACACCGGGGAGCTGTTTTTT. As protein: CASSLPTNTGELFF.